This entry describes one TCR beta chain. Its specificity is not known. The data belong to a study of glioma-infiltrating T cells after dendritic cell vaccination. Study-wide findings and caveats: Only a small number of patients had complete blood and tumor samples.

The immunoSEQ assay amplified TCRB CDR3 from up to roughly 2 ug DNA. Generated by immunoSEQ multiplex PCR, the TCRdb table keeps only in-frame clones and is missing some. The sample includes around 96,000 clones, roughly three quarters seen only once; the top ten take nearly 6%. The CDR3 has 14 amino acids. Germline CDR1 and CDR2: MNHEY and SVGAGI. Between the trimmed V and J ends, which lost 3 bases and 2 bases, there was a span of 9 bases. Selection required adequate fresh-frozen tumor tissue plus more than two years' survival data. The clonotype originates from a human donor with glioblastoma. The starting material was blood, obtained before dendritic cell vaccination. The chain couples TRBV6-5 to TRBJ2-3; D gene ambiguous. CDR3 region: CASSYSRNTDTQYF. The CDR3, as DNA: TGTGCCAGCAGTTATAGCCGAAACACAGATACGCAGTATTTT.